This note documents a single T cell receptor beta chain sequence. The antigen remains unidentified. CDR1 is MNHEY and CDR2 is SMNVEV in the germline V gene (reference sequence). This CDR3 contains 15 residues. V lost 3 bases to trimming and J lost 3 bases; unmatched junction nucleotides: 8. Profiling relied on immunoSEQ multiplex PCR, and the TCRdb table lists in-frame clones only, not all of them. The top ten hold roughly 4% of the sample, which has 35,000 to 45,000 clones, approximately 95% seen once. The data were obtained in a study of graft-versus-host responses after intestinal transplantation. General study findings and limits: Present in recipient marrow, GvH clones included some that appeared first in ileum or blood. Early after transplant, HvG clones declined as circulating GvH clones peaked.

The TCR comes from a human patient who received an intestinal transplant, so some T cells may come from the graft donor. The chain joins TRBV27 to TRBJ2-7; 7 nucleotides match TRBD1. The specimen comprised PBMCs, sampled approximately 700 days after intestinal transplantation. The CDR3 sequence: CASSLGQGVIYEQYF. The CDR3 DNA reads as TGTGCCAGCAGTTTGGGTCAGGGGGTAATCTACGAGCAGTACTTC.